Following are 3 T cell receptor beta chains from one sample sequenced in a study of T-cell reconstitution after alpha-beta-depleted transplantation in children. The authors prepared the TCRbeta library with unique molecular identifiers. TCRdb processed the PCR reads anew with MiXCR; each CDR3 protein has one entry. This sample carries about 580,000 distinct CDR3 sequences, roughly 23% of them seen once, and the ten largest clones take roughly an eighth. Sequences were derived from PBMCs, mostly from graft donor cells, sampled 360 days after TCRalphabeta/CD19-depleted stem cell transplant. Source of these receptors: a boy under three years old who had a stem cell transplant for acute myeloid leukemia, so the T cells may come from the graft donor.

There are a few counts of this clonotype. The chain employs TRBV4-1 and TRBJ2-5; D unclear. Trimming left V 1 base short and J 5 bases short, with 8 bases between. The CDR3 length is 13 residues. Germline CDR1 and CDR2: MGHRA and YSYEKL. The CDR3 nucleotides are TGCGCCAGCAGCCAAGCAGTAACGGAGACCCAGTACTTC. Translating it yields CASSQAVTETQYF.

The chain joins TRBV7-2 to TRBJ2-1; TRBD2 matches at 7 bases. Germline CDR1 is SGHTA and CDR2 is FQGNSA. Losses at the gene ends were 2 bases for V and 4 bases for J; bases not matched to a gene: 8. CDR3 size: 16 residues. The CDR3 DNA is TGTGCCAGCAGCTTAATGCCCCTAGCGGAGTACAATGAGCAGTTCTTC. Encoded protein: CASSLMPLAEYNEQFF.

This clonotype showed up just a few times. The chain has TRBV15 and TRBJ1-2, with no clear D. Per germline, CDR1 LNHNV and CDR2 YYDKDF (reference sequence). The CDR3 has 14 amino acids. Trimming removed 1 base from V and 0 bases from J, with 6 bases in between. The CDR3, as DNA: TGTGCCACCAGCAGAGTGGGGACTAACTATGGCTACACCTTC. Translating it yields CATSRVGTNYGYTF. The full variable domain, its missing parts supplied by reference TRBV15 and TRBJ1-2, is DAMVIQNPRYQVTQFGKPVTLSCSQTLNHNVMYWYQQKSSQAPKLLFHYYDKDFNNEADTPDNFQSRRPNTSFCFLDIRSPGLGDTAMYLCATSRVGTNYGYTFGSGTRLTVV.